A single sample is the source of the 17 T cell receptor beta chains below, sequenced in a study of T cell responses to AZD1222 COVID-19 vaccine. Assay: immunoSEQ multiplex PCR; the TCRdb copy retains only in-frame clones and omits some. The table has about 110,000 clones, 87% seen once. The starting material was peripheral blood, obtained on day 0 of AZD1222 vaccination. The receptors derive from an adult in good health.

The V gene is TRBV29-1, the J gene TRBJ2-7; D is ambiguous. V was clipped by 5 bases and J by 1 base, with 15 bases between them. Germline V CDR1 and CDR2: SQVTM, ANQGSEA. This CDR3 has 14 residues. This CDR3 is CSVSSRPVSYEQYF. The CDR3 DNA reads TGCAGCGTTTCCAGTAGGCCAGTTTCCTACGAGCAGTACTTC.

V is TRBV29-1 and J is TRBJ2-1, with TRBD1 matching 12 bases. The junction had 8 bases not matched to a gene; V was cut back by 4 bases and J by 7 bases. The V gene's germline CDR1 is SQVTM and CDR2 ANQGSEA. CDR3 size: 15 residues. The CDR3 protein is CSVGVGTGGRNEQFF. CDR3 in DNA: TGCAGCGTTGGGGTAGGGACAGGGGGCAGGAATGAGCAGTTCTTC.

The chain carries TRBV5-1 and TRBJ2-1, with 9 bases lining up with TRBD2. Trimming at V came to 0 bases and at J to 8 bases, leaving 6 bases not matched to a gene. Germline V gene data show CDR1 as SGHRS and CDR2 as YFSETQ. The CDR3 is made up of 15 amino acids. The CDR3 loop reads CASSLEVAGVDEQFF. CDR3 DNA: TGCGCCAGCAGCTTGGAGGTAGCGGGAGTGGATGAGCAGTTCTTC.

The V and J genes are TRBV25-1 and TRBJ1-2, with a tentative D call TRBD1 (5 bases). This CDR3 is 13 amino acids long. Germline V gives CDR1 MGHDK, CDR2 SYGVNS. V lost 6 bases and J 4 bases, leaving 12 bases between the germline ends. The CDR3 DNA sequence: TGTGCCAGCAGGCGGGGGGGGACCTATGGCTACACCTTC. It encodes CASRRGGTYGYTF.

This chain links TRBV18 with TRBJ2-1, with TRBD2 matching over 8 bases. Germline V lookup: CDR1 KGHSH, CDR2 LQKENI. V shed 5 bases and J 7 bases; nucleotides not matched to a gene: 10. The CDR3 length is 15 residues. In nucleotides, the CDR3 is TGTGCCAGCTCAATTGGACTAGCATCATGGAATGAGCAGTTCTTC. It yields the protein CASSIGLASWNEQFF.

The chain combines TRBV6-6 with TRBJ1-2; no clear D gene. V was pared by 10 bases and J by 1 base, with 10 bases between. This CDR3 is 12 amino acids long. Germline CDR1 and CDR2: MNHNY and SVGAGI (reference sequence). CDR3 amino acids: CATSEVNYGYTF. CDR3 nucleotide sequence: TGTGCCACTTCAGAGGTTAACTATGGCTACACCTTC.

J is TRBJ1-2 and V is TRBV6-2 or TRBV6-3; D perhaps matches TRBD1 (5 bases). Germline V gives CDR1 MNHEY, CDR2 SVGEGT. This CDR3 region has 14 residues. With 2 bases removed from V and 4 bases from J, the gap between germline ends came to 11 bases. In DNA, the CDR3 is TGTGCCAGCAGTTACCCCTTTGACAGCTATGGCTACACCTTC. This sequence encodes CASSYPFDSYGYTF.

V gene TRBV5-4 combines with J gene TRBJ1-6; D not resolved. CDR3 length equals 14 residues. V gave up 10 bases and J gave up 0 bases, with 11 bases separating them. Germline loops: CDR1 SGHNT, CDR2 YYREEE (reference sequence). The CDR3 nucleotides read TGTGCCGGTAGCGGGAGCTCCTATAATTCACCCCTCCACTTT. As protein: CAGSGSSYNSPLHF.

The V call is TRBV6-5, the J call TRBJ2-3; tentative D call: TRBD2 (7 bases). Germline V gene data show CDR1 as MNHEY and CDR2 as SVGAGI. This CDR3 comprises 15 residues. The V and J ends lost 2 bases and 5 bases respectively, with 14 bases between them. CDR3 DNA: TGTGCCAGCAGTTACGTCGCGGGGGCGGGAGATACGCAGTATTTT. Translation: CASSYVAGAGDTQYF.

The chain joins TRBV7-9 to TRBJ1-2; D remains unclear. The CDR3 is 14 amino acids. The germline CDR1 and CDR2 sequences are SEHNR and FQNEAQ (reference sequence). Trimming pared 5 bases from V and 4 bases from J, leaving 14 bases between. The CDR3 sequence: CASSADTPLYGYTF. In DNA form, the CDR3 reads TGTGCCAGCAGCGCTGATACACCACTCTATGGCTACACCTTC.

The gene calls are TRBV6-5 and TRBJ2-3, with D uncertain. Germline CDR1 and CDR2: MNHEY and SVGAGI. V lost 4 bases and J 4 bases, leaving 3 bases between the germline ends. The CDR3 totals 11 residues. The CDR3 here is CASSFPDTQYF. The CDR3 nucleotides are TGTGCCAGCAGTTTTCCAGATACGCAGTATTTT.

The CDR3 spells CASRSGTAEKPQHF. CDR3 bases: TGTGCCAGCAGGTCCGGGACGGCCGAGAAGCCCCAGCATTTT. The chain carries TRBV27 and TRBJ1-5; D possibly corresponds to TRBD1 (5 bases). This CDR3 is 14 amino acids long. CDR1 and CDR2 (germline): MNHEY, SMNVEV (reference sequence). With 6 bases removed from V and 8 bases from J, the gap between germline ends came to 17 bases.

V and J are TRBV2 and TRBJ2-2, with a weak D call TRBD1 (6 bases). V was pared by 6 bases and J by 10 bases, with 15 bases between. The germline V gene has CDR1 SNHLY and CDR2 FYNNEI. The CDR3 totals 13 residues. DNA for the CDR3: TGTGCCAGCAGCCGACAGGAGCGGCAGGAGCTGTTTTTT. It is translated as CASSRQERQELFF.

V usage is TRBV28 and J usage is TRBJ1-2; TRBD1 matches at 7 bases. Germline V CDR1 and CDR2: MDHEN, SYDVKM. J gave up 3 bases and V 5 bases, and 3 bases lay outside the gene matches. The CDR3 totals 13 residues. The CDR3 sequence is CASSTGQHYGYTF. DNA for the CDR3: TGTGCCAGCAGTACGGGACAGCACTATGGCTACACCTTC.

This clone is a singleton in its sample. This chain links TRBV29-1 with TRBJ2-5, with D possibly being TRBD2 (5 bases). CDR3 length equals 12 residues. The V gene lost 3 bases and the J gene lost 5 bases, with 10 bases spanning the gap. Germline V gene sequence: CDR1 SQVTM, CDR2 ANQGSEA. In nucleotides, the CDR3 is TGCAGCGTTGAGGAGGCAGAGGAGACCCAGTACTTC. Translated: CSVEEAEETQYF.

As regards this clone: Other nucleotide sequences in the sample specify the same CDR3. The V and J genes are TRBV18 and TRBJ2-5; 7 bases map to TRBD1. V dropped 3 bases and J dropped 2; count of bases not matched to a gene: 0. CDR1 and CDR2 from the germline V gene are KGHSH and LQKENI. This CDR3 has 13 amino acids. CDR3 protein: CASSPGQQETQYF. The CDR3 coding sequence is TGTGCCAGCTCACCGGGACAGCAAGAGACCCAGTACTTC.

This sequence joins TRBV3-1 (or the pseudogene TRBV3-2) and TRBJ1-3; 7 nucleotides agree with TRBD1. The CDR3 sequence is 16 residues long. The germline V gene has CDR1 LGHDT and CDR2 YNNKEL (reference sequence). V trimming: 1 base; J trimming: 4 bases; junction bases outside the gene matches: 7. The CDR3 DNA follows: TGTGCCAGCAGCCAAGGTACAGGGGTAACCGGAAACACCATATATTTT. Protein sequence: CASSQGTGVTGNTIYF.